This T cell receptor (beta chain) was profiled in a study of blood T cell repertoires in COVID-19. Whole-study context: Material from acute and convalescent COVID-19 was sourced from the United States, Italy and Spain. Sources were T cells, B-cell-depleted T cells, or PBMCs; the material itself was cDNA or gDNA.

In the original workflow: Estimation of nucleated cell counts was performed using reference gene primer amplification. Libraries were prepared by immunoSEQ multiplex PCR; TCRdb keeps only in-frame clonotypes and omits some of them. Clone size and V and J calls were adopted from that table, with D and trimming inferred from the DNA. Here the sample spans about 270,000 clones, approximately 85% being singletons. CDR1 and CDR2 (germline): LNHDA, SQIVND (reference sequence). The CDR3 loop spans 19 amino acids. Trimming removed 5 bases from V and 0 bases from J; junction bases left unmatched: 13. Sequencing was done on a sample of peripheral blood. This receptor was taken from a woman between 65 and 79 years old with acute or convalescent COVID-19. The chain uses TRBV19 and TRBJ2-6; 7 bases are shared with TRBD1. CDR3 sequence: CASSSPGTEFSSGANVLTF. The CDR3 DNA follows: TGTGCCAGTAGTTCTCCCGGGACAGAATTTTCCTCTGGGGCCAACGTCCTGACTTTC.